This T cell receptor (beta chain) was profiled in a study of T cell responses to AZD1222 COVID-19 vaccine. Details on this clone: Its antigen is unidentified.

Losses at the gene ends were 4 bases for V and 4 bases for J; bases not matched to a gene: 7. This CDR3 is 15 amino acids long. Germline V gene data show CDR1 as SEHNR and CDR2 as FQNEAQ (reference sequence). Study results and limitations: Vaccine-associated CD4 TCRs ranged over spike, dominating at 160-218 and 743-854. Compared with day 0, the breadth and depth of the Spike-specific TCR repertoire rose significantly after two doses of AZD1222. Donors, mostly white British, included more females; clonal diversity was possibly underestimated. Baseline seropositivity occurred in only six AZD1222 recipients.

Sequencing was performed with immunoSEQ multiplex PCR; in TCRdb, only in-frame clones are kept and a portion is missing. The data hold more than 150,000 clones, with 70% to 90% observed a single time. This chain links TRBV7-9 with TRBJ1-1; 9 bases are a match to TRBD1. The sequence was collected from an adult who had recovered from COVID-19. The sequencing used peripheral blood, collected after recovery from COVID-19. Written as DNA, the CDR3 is TGTGCCAGCAGCTATACAGGGGGCGCGGGCACTGAAGCTTTCTTT. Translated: CASSYTGGAGTEAFF.